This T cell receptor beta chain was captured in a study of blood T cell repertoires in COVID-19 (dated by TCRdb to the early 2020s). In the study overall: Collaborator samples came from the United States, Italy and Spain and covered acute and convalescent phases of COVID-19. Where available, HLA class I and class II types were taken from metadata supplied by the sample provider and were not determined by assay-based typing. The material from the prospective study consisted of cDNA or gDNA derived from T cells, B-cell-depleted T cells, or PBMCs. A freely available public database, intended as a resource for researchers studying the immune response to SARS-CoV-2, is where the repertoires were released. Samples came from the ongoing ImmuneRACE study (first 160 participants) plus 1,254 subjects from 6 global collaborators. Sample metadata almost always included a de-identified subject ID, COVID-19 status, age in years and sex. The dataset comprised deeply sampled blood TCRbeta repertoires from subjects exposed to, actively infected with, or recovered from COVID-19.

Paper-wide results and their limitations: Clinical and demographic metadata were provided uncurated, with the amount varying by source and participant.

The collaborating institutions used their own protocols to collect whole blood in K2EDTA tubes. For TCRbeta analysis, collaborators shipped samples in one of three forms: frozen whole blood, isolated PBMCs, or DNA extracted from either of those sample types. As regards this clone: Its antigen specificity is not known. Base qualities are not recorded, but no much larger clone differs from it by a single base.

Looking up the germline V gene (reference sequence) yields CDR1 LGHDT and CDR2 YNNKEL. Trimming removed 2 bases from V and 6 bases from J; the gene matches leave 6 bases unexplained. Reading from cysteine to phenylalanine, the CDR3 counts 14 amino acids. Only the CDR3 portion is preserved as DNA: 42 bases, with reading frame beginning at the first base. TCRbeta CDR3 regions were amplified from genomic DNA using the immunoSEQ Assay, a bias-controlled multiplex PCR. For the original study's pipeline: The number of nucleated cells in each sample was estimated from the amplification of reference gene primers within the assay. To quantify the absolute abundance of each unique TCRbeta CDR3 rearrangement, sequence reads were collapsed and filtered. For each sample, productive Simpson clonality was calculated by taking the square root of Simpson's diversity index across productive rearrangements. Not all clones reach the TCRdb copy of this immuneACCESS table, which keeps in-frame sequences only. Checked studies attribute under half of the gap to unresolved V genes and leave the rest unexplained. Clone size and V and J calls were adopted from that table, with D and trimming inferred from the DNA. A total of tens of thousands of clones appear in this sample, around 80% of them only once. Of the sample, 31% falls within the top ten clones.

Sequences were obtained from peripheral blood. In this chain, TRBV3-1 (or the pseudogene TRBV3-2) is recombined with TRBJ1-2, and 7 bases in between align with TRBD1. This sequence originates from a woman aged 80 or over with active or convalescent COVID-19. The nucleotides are TGTGCCAGCAGCCAACACCGGACAGGCAATGGCTACACCTTC. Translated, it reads CASSQHRTGNGYTF.